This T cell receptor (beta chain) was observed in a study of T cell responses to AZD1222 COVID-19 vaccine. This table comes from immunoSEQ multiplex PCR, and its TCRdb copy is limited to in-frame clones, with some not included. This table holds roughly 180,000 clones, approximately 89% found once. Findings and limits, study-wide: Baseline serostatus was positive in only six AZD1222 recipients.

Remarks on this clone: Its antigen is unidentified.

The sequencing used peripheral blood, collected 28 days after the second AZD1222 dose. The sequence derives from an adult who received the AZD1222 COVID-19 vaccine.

CDR3 region: CASSQVSQGAFGYTF. For the CDR3, the DNA is TGTGCCAGCAGCCAAGTGTCACAGGGGGCGTTTGGCTACACCTTC. The V gene is TRBV3-1 (or the pseudogene TRBV3-2), the J gene TRBJ1-2, with 9 bases aligning to TRBD1. Germline CDR1 and CDR2: LGHDT and YNNKEL (reference sequence). The CDR3 consists of 15 residues. Trimming took 1 base from V and 7 from J; bases not matched to a gene: 7.